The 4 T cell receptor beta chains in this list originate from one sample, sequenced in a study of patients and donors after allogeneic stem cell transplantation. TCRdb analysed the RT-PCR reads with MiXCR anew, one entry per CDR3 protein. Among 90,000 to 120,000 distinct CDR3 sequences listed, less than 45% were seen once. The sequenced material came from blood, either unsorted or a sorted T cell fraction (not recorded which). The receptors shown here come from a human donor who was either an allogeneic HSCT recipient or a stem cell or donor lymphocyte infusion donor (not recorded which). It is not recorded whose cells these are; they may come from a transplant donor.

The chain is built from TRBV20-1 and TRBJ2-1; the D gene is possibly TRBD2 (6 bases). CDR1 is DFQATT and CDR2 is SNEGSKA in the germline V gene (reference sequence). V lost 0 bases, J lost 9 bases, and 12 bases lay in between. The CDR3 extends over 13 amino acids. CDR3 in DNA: TGCAGTGCTAGAGATCCGGGAGTGATTGAGCAGTTCTTC. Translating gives CSARDPGVIEQFF.

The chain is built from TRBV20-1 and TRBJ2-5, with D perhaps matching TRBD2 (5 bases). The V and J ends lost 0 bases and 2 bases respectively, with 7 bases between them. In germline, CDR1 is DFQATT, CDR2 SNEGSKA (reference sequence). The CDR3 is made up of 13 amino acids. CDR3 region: CSARDGGQETQYF. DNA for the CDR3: TGCAGTGCTAGAGATGGAGGTCAAGAGACCCAGTACTTC.

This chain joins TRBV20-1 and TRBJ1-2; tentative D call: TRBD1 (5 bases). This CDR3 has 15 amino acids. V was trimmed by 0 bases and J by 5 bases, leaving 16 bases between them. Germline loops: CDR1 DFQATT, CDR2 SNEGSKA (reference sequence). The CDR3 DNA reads TGCAGTGCTAGAGATGGGGGGTTCCTAGGTTATGGCTACACCTTC. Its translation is CSARDGGFLGYGYTF.

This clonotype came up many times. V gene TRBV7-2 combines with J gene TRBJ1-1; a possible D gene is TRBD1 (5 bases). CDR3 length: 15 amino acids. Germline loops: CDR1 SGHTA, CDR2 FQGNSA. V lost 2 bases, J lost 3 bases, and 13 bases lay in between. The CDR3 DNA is TGTGCCAGCAGCTTACAAGGGGCAGGGTACACTGAAGCTTTCTTT. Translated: CASSLQGAGYTEAFF.